One and the same sample provided the 13 T cell receptor beta chains below, sequenced in a study of cytomegalovirus exposure and HLA in healthy donors (dated by TCRdb to about 2017). The library was made by the immunoSEQ multiplex PCR assay. Drawn from immuneACCESS, this table holds only the in-frame rearrangements with V and J called that TCRdb kept. Clones are partly lost; checked studies trace under half to an unresolved V gene and leave the rest unexplained. In this sample the table shows 100,000 to 150,000 clones, 75% to 90% of which occur a single time. Approximately 1.1% of the sample is in the top ten clones. The sample comprised PBMCs. The origin of the receptors is a woman between 18 and 29 years old in good health and CMV-seronegative.

The V and J genes are TRBV25-1 and TRBJ2-5; tentative D call: TRBD1 (6 bases). Germline values: CDR1 MGHDK, CDR2 SYGVNS. The CDR3 is made up of 15 amino acids. The V end was cut by 4 bases, the J end by 3 bases, with 15 bases between. CDR3 nucleotide sequence: TGTGCCAGCAGTGTGACCGGGACAAGAGAAGAGACCCAGTACTTC. It encodes CASSVTGTREETQYF.

This clone was counted a single time. The genes are TRBV28 and TRBJ1-2, with TRBD1 identical over 8 bases. In germline, CDR1 is MDHEN, CDR2 SYDVKM. The length of the CDR3 is 13 residues. With V trimmed by 6 bases and J by 7 bases, 7 bases remained unmatched. In DNA, the CDR3 is TGTGCCAGCAGCCGACAGGGGTTTGGTGGCTACACCTTC. This gives the protein CASSRQGFGGYTF.

The gene calls are TRBV5-1 and TRBJ2-3; no definite D call. Trimming cost V 4 bases and J 3 bases, with 6 bases left between them. Looked up from germline, CDR1 is SGHRS and CDR2 is YFSETQ. There are 12 residues in the CDR3. CDR3 protein: CASSPQTDTQYF. For the CDR3, the DNA is TGCGCCAGCAGCCCACAAACAGATACGCAGTATTTT.

The chain has TRBV25-1 and TRBJ2-1; 8 positions match TRBD1. Germline V CDR1 and CDR2: MGHDK, SYGVNS. J lost 4 bases, V lost 10 bases, and 9 bases had no gene match. CDR3 length equals 14 residues. The CDR3 reads CATVPGQAYNEQFF. The CDR3 DNA sequence: TGTGCCACCGTACCGGGACAGGCTTACAATGAGCAGTTCTTC. Based on the CDR3 plus reference TRBV25-1 and TRBJ2-1, the full variable domain is EADIYQTPRYLVIGTGKKITLECSQTMGHDKMYWYQQDPGMELHLIHYSYGVNSTEKGDLSSESTVSRIRTEHFPLTLESARPSHTSQYLCATVPGQAYNEQFFGPGTRLTVL.

V is TRBV5-6 and J is TRBJ2-7; D possibly corresponds to TRBD2 (6 bases). CDR1 is SGHDT, CDR2 YYEEEE, per germline. V lost 0 bases, J lost 1 base, and 11 bases lay in between. The CDR3 loop spans 15 amino acids. CDR3 sequence reads: CASSLGFGGSYEQYV. The CDR3 DNA sequence: TGTGCCAGCAGCTTGGGTTTCGGGGGTTCCTACGAGCAGTACGTC.

The rearrangement joins TRBV9 to TRBJ2-7; possible D gene TRBD1, 5 bases. Per germline, CDR1 SGDLS and CDR2 YYNGEE. This CDR3 has 15 residues. V was clipped by 3 bases and J by 3 bases, with 16 bases between them. The CDR3 spells CASSGQGALGYEQYF. CDR3 DNA sequence: TGTGCCAGCAGCGGACAAGGGGCACTCGGCTACGAGCAGTACTTC.

The rearrangement uses TRBV7-9 and TRBJ1-3, with TRBD1 identical over 7 bases. Trimming cost V 5 bases and J 0 bases; bases outside gene matches: 10. CDR1 and CDR2 from the germline V gene are SEHNR and FQNEAQ (reference sequence). This CDR3 has 17 residues. CDR3 nucleotides: TGTGCCAGCAGCCAAACAGGGGAGTTGGGCTCTGGAAACACCATATATTTT. This translates into CASSQTGELGSGNTIYF.

The genes are TRBV2 and TRBJ2-5, with D possibly matching TRBD2 (7 bases). CDR3 length: 14 amino acids. V lost 2 bases, J lost 5 bases, and 12 bases lay in between. Germline values: CDR1 SNHLY, CDR2 FYNNEI. The CDR3 nucleotides read TGTGCCAGCAGTGAAAGCAGGGGAGGGGAGACCCAGTACTTC. Its protein product is CASSESRGGETQYF.

The chain recombines TRBV7-9 with TRBJ2-7, with D possibly matching TRBD2 (7 bases). V lost 8 bases to trimming and J lost 2 bases, with 10 bases between them. Per germline, CDR1 SEHNR and CDR2 FQNEAQ (reference sequence). The CDR3 has 12 amino acids. CDR3 region: CASQGGAYEQYF. CDR3 nucleotides: TGTGCCAGCCAAGGGGGGGCCTACGAGCAGTACTTC.

The sample holds one count of this clone. The rearrangement links TRBV6-1 to TRBJ1-5, with D perhaps TRBD1 (6 bases). Germline CDR1 reads MNHNS; CDR2 reads SASEGT. This CDR3 has 14 amino acids. V lost 5 bases and J lost 3, with 11 bases in between. This chain's CDR3 is CASSQGSSNQPQHF. The CDR3, as DNA: TGTGCCAGCAGTCAGGGGTCATCCAATCAGCCCCAGCATTTT.

The genes are TRBV18 and TRBJ2-7, with 9 bases matching TRBD2. This CDR3 comprises 16 residues. Per germline, CDR1 KGHSH and CDR2 LQKENI. J gave up 5 bases and V 2 bases, and 10 bases lay outside the gene matches. This CDR3 reads CASSPVASGNQHEQYF. The CDR3, as DNA: TGTGCCAGCTCACCAGTGGCTAGCGGGAATCAGCACGAGCAGTACTTC. Supplemented by reference TRBV18 and TRBJ2-7, the full variable domain reads NAGVMQNPRHLVRRRGQEARLRCSPMKGHSHVYWYRQLPEEGLKFMVYLQKENIIDESGMPKERFSAEFPKEGPSILRIQQVVRGDSAAYFCASSPVASGNQHEQYFGPGTRLTVT.

This clone was recorded only once. The genes are TRBV29-1 and TRBJ2-1, with 7 bases identical to TRBD1. Trimming cost V 8 bases and J 5 bases; bases outside gene matches: 12. In germline, CDR1 is SQVTM, CDR2 ANQGSEA. This CDR3 comprises 14 residues. Here the CDR3 DNA reads TGCAGCATCCTCTCCGGGACAGCCAACAATGAGCAGTTCTTC. Translation gives CSILSGTANNEQFF.

V is TRBV10-2 and J is TRBJ1-1, with D hard to call. The germline gives CDR1 WSHSY, CDR2 SAAADI. V was trimmed by 0 bases and J by 7 bases, leaving 15 bases between them. The CDR3 spans 15 residues. The CDR3 sequence: CASSESLFSRDEAFF. DNA for the CDR3: TGCGCCAGCAGTGAGTCTCTGTTTAGCAGAGATGAAGCTTTCTTT.